The 7 T cell receptor beta chains presented below share a single source sample, sequenced in a study of identical twins. TCRdb re-called the 5' RACE reads through MiXCR, storing one row per CDR3 protein. Here the sample spans over 550,000 distinct CDR3 sequences, less than 9% being singletons. A further study also used this sample, focusing on yellow fever vaccine responses in identical twins.

Sequenced sample: PBMCs. These receptors originate from a woman in her late teens or twenties in good health.

This clonotype was counted at least ten times. The chain is built from TRBV15 and TRBJ1-5; the D is unclear. The CDR3 is 13 residues long. Germline V gives CDR1 LNHNV, CDR2 YYDKDF (reference sequence). Trimming shortened V by 0 bases and J by 9 bases, and 9 bases separated the two germline ends. CDR3 amino acids: CATSRDSEVPQHF. Written as DNA, the CDR3 is TGTGCCACCAGCAGAGATTCTGAGGTGCCCCAGCATTTT.

This clonotype appeared once. The chain carries TRBV6-5 and TRBJ2-4, with D perhaps TRBD1 (6 bases). Trimming pared 8 bases from V and 2 bases from J, leaving 13 bases between. The CDR3 runs 14 residues. CDR1 and CDR2 from the germline V gene are MNHEY and SVGAGI. CDR3 coding DNA: TGTGCCAGCTGTTTAGGGGGTTCCAAAAACATTCAGTACTTC. This translates into CASCLGGSKNIQYF.

The genes are TRBV5-4 and TRBJ1-6; 10 bases map to TRBD1. CDR3 length: 20 amino acids. V shed 0 bases and J 2 bases; nucleotides not matched to a gene: 11. The germline gives CDR1 SGHNT, CDR2 YYREEE (reference sequence). CDR3 amino acids: CASSLGTGTGTGAYNSPLHF. DNA for the CDR3: TGTGCCAGCAGCTTGGGGACCGGTACCGGGACAGGGGCCTATAATTCACCCCTCCACTTT.

This clonotype has just a few counts. The genes are TRBV20-1 and TRBJ2-1; possible D gene TRBD1, 5 bases. This CDR3 spans 14 amino acids. V gave up 8 bases and J gave up 5 bases, with 19 bases separating them. Germline V lookup: CDR1 DFQATT, CDR2 SNEGSKA (reference sequence). Here the CDR3 DNA reads TGCAGTCCGATACAGGTCGCGGCCCACAATGAGCAGTTCTTC. Protein: CSPIQVAAHNEQFF.

This clonotype has a handful of counts. This sequence joins TRBV5-1 and TRBJ2-1; D not resolved. Per germline, CDR1 SGHRS and CDR2 YFSETQ. The CDR3 runs 16 residues. Trimming took 3 bases from V and 6 from J, leaving 19 bases between them. CDR3 in amino acids: CASSSPDKPLFNEQFF. DNA of the CDR3: TGCGCCAGCAGCTCGCCTGACAAACCCCTTTTCAATGAGCAGTTCTTC.

This clonotype was counted only a few times. The rearrangement links TRBV20-1 to TRBJ2-5; 9 nucleotides line up with TRBD2. After removal of 5 bases from V and 4 bases from J, the junction contained 11 bases not matched to a gene. The germline V gene encodes CDR1 DFQATT and CDR2 SNEGSKA (reference sequence). This CDR3 has 15 residues. The CDR3 nucleotides read TGCAGTGCTTCCCCGGGTAGCGGGAGACCAGAGACCCAGTACTTC. This gives the protein CSASPGSGRPETQYF.

This clonotype was observed many times. This rearrangement joins TRBV6-1 to TRBJ1-1; D might be TRBD1 (6 bases). The CDR3 has 14 residues. Trimming shortened V by 6 bases and J by 5 bases, and 16 bases separated the two germline ends. Germline values: CDR1 MNHNS, CDR2 SASEGT. This CDR3 reads CASSRQAVRTEAFF. In DNA form, the CDR3 reads TGTGCCAGCAGCAGACAGGCGGTTAGGACTGAAGCTTTCTTT.